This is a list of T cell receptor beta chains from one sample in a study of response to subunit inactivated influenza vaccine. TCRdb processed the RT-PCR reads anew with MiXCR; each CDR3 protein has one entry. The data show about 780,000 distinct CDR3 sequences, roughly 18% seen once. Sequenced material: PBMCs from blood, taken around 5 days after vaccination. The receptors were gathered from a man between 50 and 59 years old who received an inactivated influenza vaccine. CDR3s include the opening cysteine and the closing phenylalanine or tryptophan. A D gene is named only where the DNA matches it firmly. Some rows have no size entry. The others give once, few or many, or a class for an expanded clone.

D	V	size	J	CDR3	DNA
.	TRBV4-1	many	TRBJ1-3	CASSQAGSGNTIYF	TGCGCCAGCAGCCAAGCTGGCTCTGGAAACACCATATATTTT
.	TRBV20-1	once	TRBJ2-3	CSPLDSSTDTQYF	TGCAGTCCCTTGGACAGTAGCACAGATACGCAGTATTTT
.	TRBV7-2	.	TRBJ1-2	CASSPAGRANYGYTF	TGTGCCAGCAGCCCAGCGGGGCGAGCTAACTATGGCTACACCTTC
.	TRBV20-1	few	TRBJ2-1	CSAKPTVGPSYNEQFF	TGCAGTGCTAAGCCTACCGTCGGACCTTCCTACAATGAGCAGTTCTTC
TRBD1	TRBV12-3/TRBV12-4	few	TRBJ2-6	CASRKQGAGGANVLTF	TGTGCCAGCAGAAAACAGGGGGCTGGTGGGGCCAACGTCCTGACTTTC
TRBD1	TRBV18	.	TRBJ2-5	CASSPAPTGGAETQYF	TGTGCCAGCTCACCCGCGCCGACAGGGGGCGCCGAGACCCAGTACTTC
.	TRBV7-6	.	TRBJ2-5	CASSLLMGRKTQYF	TGTGCCAGCAGCTTACTGATGGGGAGGAAGACCCAGTACTTC
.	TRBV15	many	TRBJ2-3	CATSRPTVGTDTQYF	TGTGCCACCAGCAGACCAACCGTGGGCACAGATACGCAGTATTTT
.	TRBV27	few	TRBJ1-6	CASALTEYSPLHF	TGTGCCAGCGCTCTGACCGAGTATTCACCCCTCCACTTT
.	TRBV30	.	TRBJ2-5	CAWSGLKTQYF	TGTGCCTGGAGCGGCCTTAAGACCCAGTACTTC
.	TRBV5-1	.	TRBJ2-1	CASSLGGGPSSYNEQFF	TGCGCCAGCAGCTTGGGAGGCGGGCCGAGCTCCTACAATGAGCAGTTCTTC
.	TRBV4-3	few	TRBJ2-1	CASSQVSRERLIF	TGCGCCAGCAGCCAAGTTTCACGGGAAAGGCTGATCTTC
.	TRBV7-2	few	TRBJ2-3	CASSLGRGATDTQYF	TGTGCCAGCAGCTTAGGCCGGGGGGCCACAGATACGCAGTATTTT
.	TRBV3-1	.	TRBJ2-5	CASSTKLPSTGALETQYF	TGTGCCAGCAGTACCAAGCTCCCCTCGACTGGTGCCCTAGAGACCCAGTACTTC
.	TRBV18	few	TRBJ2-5	CASSPKDTSATQYF	TGTGCCAGCTCACCCAAGGACACCTCGGCGACCCAGTACTTC
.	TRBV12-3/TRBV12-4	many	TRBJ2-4	CASSLAGKNIQYF	TGTGCCAGCAGTTTAGCAGGGAAGAACATTCAGTACTTC
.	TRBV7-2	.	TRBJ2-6	CASSDPSAGANVLTF	TGTGCCAGCAGCGACCCCTCTGCTGGGGCCAACGTCCTGACTTTC
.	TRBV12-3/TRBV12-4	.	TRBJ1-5	CASSSGGGPQPQHF	TGTGCCAGCAGTTCGGGGGGGGGCCCTCAGCCCCAGCATTTT
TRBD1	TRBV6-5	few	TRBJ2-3	CASSYSYVRGTDTQYF	TGTGCCAGCAGTTACTCGTATGTCAGGGGGACAGATACGCAGTATTTT
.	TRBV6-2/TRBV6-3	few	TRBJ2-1	CASSYEWGSHNEQFF	TGTGCCAGCAGTTACGAGTGGGGGAGTCACAATGAGCAGTTCTTC
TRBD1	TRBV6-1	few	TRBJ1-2	CASSRDSSTLPYGYTF	TGTGCCAGCAGTAGGGACAGCTCGACCCTTCCATATGGCTACACCTTC
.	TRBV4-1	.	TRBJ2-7	CASSHLPLPETYEQYF	TGCGCCAGCAGCCACCTGCCCCTTCCGGAAACGTACGAGCAGTACTTC
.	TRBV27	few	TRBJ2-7	CASSFREPFASPYEQYF	TGTGCCAGCAGTTTTCGGGAACCTTTCGCCAGCCCCTACGAGCAGTACTTC
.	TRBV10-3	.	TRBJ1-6	CAISESFWRRGQGSSYNSPLHF	TGTGCCATCAGTGAGTCTTTTTGGAGACGGGGCCAGGGGAGTTCCTATAATTCACCCCTCCACTTT
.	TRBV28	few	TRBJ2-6	CASRTGTGSSGANVLTF	TGTGCCAGCAGGACCGGGACGGGAAGCTCTGGGGCCAACGTCCTGACTTTC
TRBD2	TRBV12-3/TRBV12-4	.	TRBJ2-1	CASSPPGLHNEQFF	TGTGCCAGCAGTCCTCCGGGACTACACAATGAGCAGTTCTTC
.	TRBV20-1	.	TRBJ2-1	CSASYQGTNEQFF	TGCAGTGCTAGTTATCAGGGGACGAATGAGCAGTTCTTC
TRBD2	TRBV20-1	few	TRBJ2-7	CSATSSGTGEQYF	TGCAGTGCTACCTCTAGCGGCACGGGCGAGCAGTACTTC
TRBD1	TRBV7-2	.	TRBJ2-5	CASSLTRTGGETQYF	TGTGCCAGCAGCTTAACTCGGACAGGTGGAGAGACCCAGTACTTC
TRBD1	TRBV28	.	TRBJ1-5	CASSGGQGFQPQHF	TGTGCCAGCAGTGGGGGACAGGGATTTCAGCCCCAGCATTTT
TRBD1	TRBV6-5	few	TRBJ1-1	CASSYAGGRNTEAFF	TGTGCCAGCAGTTACGCAGGGGGCAGGAACACTGAAGCTTTCTTT
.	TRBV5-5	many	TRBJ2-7	CASSLVTSTSYEQYF	TGTGCCAGCAGCTTAGTGACATCAACCTCCTACGAGCAGTACTTC
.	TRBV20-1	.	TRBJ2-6	CSARADGSGANVLTF	TGCAGTGCTAGAGCGGACGGCTCTGGGGCCAACGTCCTGACTTTC
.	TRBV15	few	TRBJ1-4	CATSTPQVGGRNEKLFF	TGTGCCACCAGCACCCCCCAGGTCGGGGGAAGGAATGAAAAACTGTTTTTT
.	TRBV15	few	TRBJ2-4	CATSRELVQNIQYF	TGTGCCACCAGCAGAGAACTAGTTCAAAACATTCAGTACTTC
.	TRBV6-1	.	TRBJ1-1	CASRNRQANTEAFF	TGTGCCAGCAGGAACAGACAGGCGAACACTGAAGCTTTCTTT
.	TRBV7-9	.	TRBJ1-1	CASSLTGGVSTEAFF	TGTGCCAGCAGCCTAACCGGGGGGGTTAGCACTGAAGCTTTCTTT
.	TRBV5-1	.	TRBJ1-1	CASSLEEGNTEAFF	TGCGCCAGCAGCTTGGAGGAGGGAAACACTGAAGCTTTCTTT
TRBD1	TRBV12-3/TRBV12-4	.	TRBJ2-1	CASSWTGSREQFF	TGTGCCAGCAGCTGGACAGGGTCTCGGGAGCAGTTCTTC
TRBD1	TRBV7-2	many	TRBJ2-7	CASSLLGQGLGEQYF	TGTGCCAGCAGCTTACTGGGACAGGGATTGGGCGAGCAGTACTTC
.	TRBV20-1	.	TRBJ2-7	CSAIKGLDTYEQYF	TGCAGTGCTATCAAAGGACTTGACACCTACGAGCAGTACTTC
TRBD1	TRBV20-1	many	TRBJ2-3	CSAGTGGADTQYF	TGCAGCGCAGGGACAGGGGGTGCAGATACGCAGTATTTT
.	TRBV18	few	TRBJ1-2	CASSPDTGGGYTF	TGTGCCAGCTCACCGGACACTGGAGGTGGCTACACCTTC
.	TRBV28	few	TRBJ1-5	CASQAPRGGNQPQHF	TGTGCCAGCCAGGCCCCCCGAGGGGGCAATCAGCCCCAGCATTTT
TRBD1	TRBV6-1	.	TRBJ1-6	CASSADRGQGNSPLHF	TGTGCCAGCAGTGCCGACAGGGGCCAGGGTAATTCACCCCTCCACTTT
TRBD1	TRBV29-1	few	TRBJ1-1	CSVLTRQGLLNTEAFF	TGCAGCGTCCTGACTCGACAGGGCCTCCTGAACACTGAAGCTTTCTTT
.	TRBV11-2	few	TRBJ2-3	CASSLVRQHTSTDTQYF	TGTGCCAGCAGCTTAGTGAGGCAGCACACTAGCACAGATACGCAGTATTTT
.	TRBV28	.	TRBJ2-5	CASTPPRGTQYF	TGTGCCAGCACCCCACCAAGGGGAACCCAGTACTTC
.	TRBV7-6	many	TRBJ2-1	CASSLPPANEQFF	TGTGCCAGCAGCTTACCCCCGGCCAATGAGCAGTTCTTC
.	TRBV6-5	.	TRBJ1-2	CASSSNSALPNYGYTF	TGTGCCAGCAGTTCGAACAGTGCCCTACCTAACTATGGCTACACCTTC
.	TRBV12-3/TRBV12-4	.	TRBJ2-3	CAISFPRRVGTDTQYF	TGTGCCATCAGCTTCCCCCGCAGGGTAGGCACAGATACGCAGTATTTT
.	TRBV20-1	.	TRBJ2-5	CSATRARGTQYF	TGCAGTGCTACCCGGGCCCGGGGGACCCAGTACTTC